This is a list of T cell receptor beta chains from one sample in a study of molecular identifiers for immune sequencing clone quantification. TCRdb independently ran MiXCR on the PCR reads; one entry per CDR3 protein. This table holds 460,000 or so distinct CDR3 sequences, 20% to 25% found once. Sequenced material: naive CD8+ T cells from blood, with Jurkat cell RNA spiked in. The receptor source for this set is a human donor in good health. Some libraries in this study had Jurkat cell RNA spiked in. Both conserved end residues are part of each CDR3. Each record gives: J gene, clone size, D gene, V gene, CDR3 DNA, CDR3 protein. The D gene is left open where the match is weak. The size of a clone is reported for some rows only, either as once, few or many, or as a class for expanded clones.

TRBJ1-1,few,TRBD1,TRBV5-5,TGTGCCAGCAGCGACTCCGGGACAGGGGGTGGGCGTGTCACTGAAGCTTTCTTT,CASSDSGTGGGRVTEAFF
TRBJ2-5,few,TRBD2,TRBV5-4,TGTGCCAGCAGCTTAGTCGGCGGGGGCCAAGAGACCCAGTACTTC,CASSLVGGGQETQYF
TRBJ2-5,few,TRBD2,TRBV6-2/TRBV6-3,TGTGCCAGCAGTCATCACCTGGCTAGCGGGGGACACCAAGAGACCCAGTACTTC,CASSHHLASGGHQETQYF
TRBJ2-1,few,TRBD2,TRBV14,TGTGCCAGCAGCCCGCGGACTAGCGGGAAGGGCAATGAGCAGTTCTTC,CASSPRTSGKGNEQFF
TRBJ1-4,few,.,TRBV7-9,TGTGCCAGCAGCGTGACATCTAATGAAAAACTGTTTTTT,CASSVTSNEKLFF
TRBJ2-3,.,.,TRBV12-3/TRBV12-4,TGTGCCAGCGGGGGCCTCCGCACAGATACGCAGTATTTT,CASGGLRTDTQYF
TRBJ2-2,many,TRBD1,TRBV6-2/TRBV6-3,TGTGCCAGCAGTTACGGGACAGCCGGGGAGCTGTTTTTT,CASSYGTAGELFF
TRBJ2-7,.,.,TRBV27,TGTGCCAGTGGGGGTAGCTCAATGATGAACGAGCAGTACTTC,CASGGSSMMNEQYF
TRBJ2-1,.,TRBD2,TRBV12-3/TRBV12-4,TGTGCCAGCAGCTCGACTAGCGGGGTTTACAATGAGCAGTTCTTC,CASSSTSGVYNEQFF
TRBJ1-2,.,.,TRBV18,TGTGCCAGCTCACCACCGGAACAGAATGGCTACACCTTC,CASSPPEQNGYTF
TRBJ2-2,few,TRBD2,TRBV7-9,TGTGCCAGCAGCCTGACGACAGCGGGAGGAATTAGATCCGCGAACACCGGGGAGCTGTTTTTT,CASSLTTAGGIRSANTGELFF
TRBJ1-2,.,TRBD1,TRBV5-6,TGTGCCAGCAGCCTGGGGCCAGGGGGGACACGACCCAACTATGGCTACACCTTC,CASSLGPGGTRPNYGYTF
TRBJ2-3,many,TRBD1,TRBV7-9,TGTGCCAGCAGCTCGAACAGGGGCCAAAGCACAGATACGCAGTATTTT,CASSSNRGQSTDTQYF
TRBJ1-1,few,TRBD1,TRBV2,TGTGCCAGCAGACACATAGGACAGGGAGATACTGAAGCTTTCTTT,CASRHIGQGDTEAFF
TRBJ2-1,.,.,TRBV27,TGTGCCAGCAGTTTAATCGGCGGGTCTTCCTACAATGAGCAGTTCTTC,CASSLIGGSSYNEQFF
TRBJ2-7,many,.,TRBV5-1,TGCGCCAGCAGCCTTACAATAGACCTCGGCGAGCAGTACTTC,CASSLTIDLGEQYF